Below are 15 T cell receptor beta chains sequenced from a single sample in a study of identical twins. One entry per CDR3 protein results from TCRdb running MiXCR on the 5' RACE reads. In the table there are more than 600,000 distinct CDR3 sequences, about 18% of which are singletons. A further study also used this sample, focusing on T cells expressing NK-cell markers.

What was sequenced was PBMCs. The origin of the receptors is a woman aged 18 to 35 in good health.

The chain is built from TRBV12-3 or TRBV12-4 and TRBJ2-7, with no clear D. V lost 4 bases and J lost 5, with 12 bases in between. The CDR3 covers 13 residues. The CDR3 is CASSSYSQHEQYF. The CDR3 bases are TGTGCCAGCAGTTCCTATTCCCAACACGAGCAGTACTTC.

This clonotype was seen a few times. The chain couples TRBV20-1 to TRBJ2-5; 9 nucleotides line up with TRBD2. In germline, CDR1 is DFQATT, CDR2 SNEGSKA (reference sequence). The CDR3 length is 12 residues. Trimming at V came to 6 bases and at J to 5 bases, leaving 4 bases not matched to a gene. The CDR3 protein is CSAAGLAETQYF. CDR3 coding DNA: TGCAGTGCAGCTGGACTAGCGGAGACCCAGTACTTC.

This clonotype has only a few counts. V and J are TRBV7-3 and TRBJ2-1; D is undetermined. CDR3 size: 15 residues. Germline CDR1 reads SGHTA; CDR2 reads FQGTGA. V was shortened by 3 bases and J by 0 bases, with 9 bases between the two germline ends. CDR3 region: CASSFSLSSYNEQFF. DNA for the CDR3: TGTGCCAGCAGCTTTTCATTGAGCTCCTACAATGAGCAGTTCTTC.

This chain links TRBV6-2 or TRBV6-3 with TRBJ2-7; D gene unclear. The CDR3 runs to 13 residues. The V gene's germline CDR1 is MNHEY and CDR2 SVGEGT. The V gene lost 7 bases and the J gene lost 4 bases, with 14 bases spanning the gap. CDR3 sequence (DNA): TGTGCCAGCACCACCCCGGACCAATACGAGCAGTACTTC. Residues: CASTTPDQYEQYF.

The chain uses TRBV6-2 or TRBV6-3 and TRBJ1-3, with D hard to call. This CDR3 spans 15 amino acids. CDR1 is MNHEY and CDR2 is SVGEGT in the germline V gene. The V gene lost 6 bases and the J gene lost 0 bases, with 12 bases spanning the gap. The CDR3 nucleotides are TGTGCCAGCAGACCCACCGGAAGCTCTGGAAACACCATATATTTT. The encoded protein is CASRPTGSSGNTIYF.

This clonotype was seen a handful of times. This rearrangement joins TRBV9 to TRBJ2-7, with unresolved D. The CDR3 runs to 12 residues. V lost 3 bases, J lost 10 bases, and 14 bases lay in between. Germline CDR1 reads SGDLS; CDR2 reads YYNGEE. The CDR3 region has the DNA TGTGCCAGCAGCGAAGTAGTGGGCCCTCAGTACTTC. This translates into CASSEVVGPQYF.

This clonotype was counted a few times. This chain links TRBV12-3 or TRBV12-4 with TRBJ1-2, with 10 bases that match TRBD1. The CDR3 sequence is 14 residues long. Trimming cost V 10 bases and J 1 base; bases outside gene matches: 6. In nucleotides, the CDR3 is TGTGCCACCTGGGGGACAGGGGATAACTATGGCTACACCTTC. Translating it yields CATWGTGDNYGYTF.

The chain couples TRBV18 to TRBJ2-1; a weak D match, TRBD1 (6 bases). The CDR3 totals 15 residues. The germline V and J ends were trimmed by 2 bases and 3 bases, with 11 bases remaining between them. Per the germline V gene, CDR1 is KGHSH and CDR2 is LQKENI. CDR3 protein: CASSPRGFDYNEQFF. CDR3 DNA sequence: TGTGCCAGCTCACCAAGGGGGTTCGACTACAATGAGCAGTTCTTC.

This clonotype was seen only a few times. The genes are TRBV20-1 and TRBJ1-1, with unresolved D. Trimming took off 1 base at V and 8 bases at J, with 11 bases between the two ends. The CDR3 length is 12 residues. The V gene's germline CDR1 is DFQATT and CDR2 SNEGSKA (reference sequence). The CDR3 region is CSARGTEREAFF. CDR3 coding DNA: TGCAGTGCTAGAGGGACGGAAAGAGAAGCTTTCTTT.

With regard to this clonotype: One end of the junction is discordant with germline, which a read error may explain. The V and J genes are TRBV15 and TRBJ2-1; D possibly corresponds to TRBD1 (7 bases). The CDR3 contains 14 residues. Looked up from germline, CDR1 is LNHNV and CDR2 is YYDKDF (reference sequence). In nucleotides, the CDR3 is TGCGCCACCAGGGGGGACCGGGTTGATCGTGAGCAGTTCTTC. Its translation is CATRGDRVDREQFF. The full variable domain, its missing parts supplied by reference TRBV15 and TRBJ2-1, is DAMVIQNPRYQVTQFGKPVTLSCSQTLNHNVMYWYQQKSSQAPKLLFHYYDKDFNNEADTPDNFQSRRPNTSFCFLDIRSPGLGDTAMYLCATRGDRVDREQFFGPGTRLTVL.

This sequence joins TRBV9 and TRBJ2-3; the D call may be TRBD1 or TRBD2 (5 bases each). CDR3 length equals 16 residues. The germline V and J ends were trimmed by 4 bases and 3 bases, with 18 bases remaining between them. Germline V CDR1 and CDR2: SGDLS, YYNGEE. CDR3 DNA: TGTGCCAGCAGCCCCGACAAAGGGACCAATACAGATACGCAGTATTTT. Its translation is CASSPDKGTNTDTQYF.

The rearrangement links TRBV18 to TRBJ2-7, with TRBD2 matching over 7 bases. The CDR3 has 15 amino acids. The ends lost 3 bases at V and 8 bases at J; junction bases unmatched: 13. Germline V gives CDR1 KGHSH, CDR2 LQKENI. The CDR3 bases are TGTGCCAGCTCACCGGAAAGCGGGACGACCGCCAAGCAGTACTTC. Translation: CASSPESGTTAKQYF. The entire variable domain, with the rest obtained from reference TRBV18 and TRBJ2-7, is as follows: NAGVMQNPRHLVRRRGQEARLRCSPMKGHSHVYWYRQLPEEGLKFMVYLQKENIIDESGMPKERFSAEFPKEGPSILRIQQVVRGDSAAYFCASSPESGTTAKQYFGPGTRLTVT.

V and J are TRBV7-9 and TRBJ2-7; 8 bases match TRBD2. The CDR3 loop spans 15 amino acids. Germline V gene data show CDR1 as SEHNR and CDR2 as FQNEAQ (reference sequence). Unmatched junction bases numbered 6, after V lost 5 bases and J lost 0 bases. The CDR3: CASSPGLVNSYEQYF. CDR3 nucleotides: TGTGCCAGCAGCCCGGGACTAGTCAACTCCTACGAGCAGTACTTC.

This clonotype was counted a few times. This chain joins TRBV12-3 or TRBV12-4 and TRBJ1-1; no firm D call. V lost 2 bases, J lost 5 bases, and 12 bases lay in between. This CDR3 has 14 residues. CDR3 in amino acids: CASSLIEERTEAFF. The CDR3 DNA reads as TGTGCCAGCAGTTTAATCGAAGAGCGGACTGAAGCTTTCTTT.

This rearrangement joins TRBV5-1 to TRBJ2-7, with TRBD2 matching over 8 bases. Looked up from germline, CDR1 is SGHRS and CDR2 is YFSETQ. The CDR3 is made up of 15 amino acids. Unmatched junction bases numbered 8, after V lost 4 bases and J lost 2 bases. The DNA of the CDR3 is TGCGCCAGCAGCCTCGGGGGGCGGGGGGCCTACGAGCAGTACTTC. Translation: CASSLGGRGAYEQYF.